This entry lists 2 T cell receptor beta chains sequenced from one sample in a study of regulatory T cells in long-lasting Graves disease. Time point in this sample: persistent/refractory GD, antithyroid drugs over 5 years with positive TRAb. From RNA extracted from PBMCs, the TCR library was made. Building the TCR beta libraries relied on iRepertoire HTBI primers, and CDR3 regions underwent Arm-PCR. TCRdb redid the calling of the multiplex PCR reads with MiXCR, one entry per CDR3 protein. The sample records 400,000 to 600,000 distinct CDR3 sequences, roughly 21% being singletons. Sequencing was performed on peripheral blood mononuclear cells (PBMCs), taken when the disease was refractory, from a patient treated with antithyroid drugs. These receptors were collected from a female donor with Graves disease.

This clonotype was observed a few times. One end of the junction fails to match germline, which may point to a read error. CDR3 sequence (DNA): TGTGCCAGCAGCACCGACGGACAGGGGGTCTCGCACTTC. As protein: CASSTDGQGVSHF. This chain uses TRBV6-1 with TRBJ2-4; 10 bases are shared with TRBD1. Germline CDR1 MNHNS, CDR2 SASEGT. This CDR3 is built from 13 residues.

This clonotype was detected many times. The chain recombines TRBV28 with TRBJ1-5; D is unclear. The CDR3 has 14 amino acids. The V gene's germline CDR1 is MDHEN and CDR2 SYDVKM. V lost 0 bases and J lost 3, with 6 bases in between. The CDR3 region has the DNA TGTGCCAGCAGTTTATGGCAGAACAATCAGCCCCAGCATTTT. As protein: CASSLWQNNQPQHF.